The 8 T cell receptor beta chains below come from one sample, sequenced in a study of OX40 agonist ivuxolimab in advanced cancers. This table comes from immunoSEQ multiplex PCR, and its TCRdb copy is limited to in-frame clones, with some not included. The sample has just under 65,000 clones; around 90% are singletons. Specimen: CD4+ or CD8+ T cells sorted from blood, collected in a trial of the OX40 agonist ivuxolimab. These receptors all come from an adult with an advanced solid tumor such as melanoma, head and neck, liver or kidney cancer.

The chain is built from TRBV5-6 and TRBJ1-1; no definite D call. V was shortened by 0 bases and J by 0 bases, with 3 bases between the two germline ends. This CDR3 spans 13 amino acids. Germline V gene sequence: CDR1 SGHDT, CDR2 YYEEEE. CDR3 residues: CASSLDMNTEAFF. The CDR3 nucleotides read TGTGCCAGCAGCTTGGATATGAACACTGAAGCTTTCTTT.

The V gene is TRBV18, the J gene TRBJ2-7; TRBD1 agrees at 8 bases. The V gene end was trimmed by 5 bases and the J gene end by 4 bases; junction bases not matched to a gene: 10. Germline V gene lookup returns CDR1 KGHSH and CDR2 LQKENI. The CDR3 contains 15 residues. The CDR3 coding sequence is TGTGCCAGCTCATCGGGACAGGCCAACTTTTACGAGCAGTACTTC. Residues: CASSSGQANFYEQYF.

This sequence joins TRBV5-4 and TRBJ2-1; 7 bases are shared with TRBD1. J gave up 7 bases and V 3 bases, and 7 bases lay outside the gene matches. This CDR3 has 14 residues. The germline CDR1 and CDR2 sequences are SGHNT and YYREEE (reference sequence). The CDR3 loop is CASSWDRARNEQFF. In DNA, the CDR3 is TGTGCCAGCAGCTGGGACAGAGCCCGAAATGAGCAGTTCTTC.

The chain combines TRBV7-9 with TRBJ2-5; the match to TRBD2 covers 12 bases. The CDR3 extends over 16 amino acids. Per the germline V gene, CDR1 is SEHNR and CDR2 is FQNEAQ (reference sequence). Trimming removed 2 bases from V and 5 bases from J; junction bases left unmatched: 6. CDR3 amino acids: CASSLLAGGPGETQYF. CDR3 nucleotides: TGTGCCAGCAGCTTACTAGCGGGAGGGCCTGGGGAGACCCAGTACTTC.

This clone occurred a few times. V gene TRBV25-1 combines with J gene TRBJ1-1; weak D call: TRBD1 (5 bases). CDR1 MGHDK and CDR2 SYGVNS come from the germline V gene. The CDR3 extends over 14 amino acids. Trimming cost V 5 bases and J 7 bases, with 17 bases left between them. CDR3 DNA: TGTGCCAGCAGTATCCGGTTCCCAAGGGGTGAAGCTTTCTTT. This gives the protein CASSIRFPRGEAFF.

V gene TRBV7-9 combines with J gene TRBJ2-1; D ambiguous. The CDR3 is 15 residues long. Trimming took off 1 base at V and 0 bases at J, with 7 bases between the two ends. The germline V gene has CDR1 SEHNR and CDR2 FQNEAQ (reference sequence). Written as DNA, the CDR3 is TGTGCCAGCAGCTTAGTTGTGAGCTCCTACAATGAGCAGTTCTTC. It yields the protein CASSLVVSSYNEQFF.

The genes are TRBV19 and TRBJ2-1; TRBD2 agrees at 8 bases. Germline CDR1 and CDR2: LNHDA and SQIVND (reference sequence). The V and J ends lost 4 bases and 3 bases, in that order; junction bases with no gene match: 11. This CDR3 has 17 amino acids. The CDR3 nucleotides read TGTGCCAGTAGTAAACCTAGCGGGCCGGCGCGCTACAATGAGCAGTTCTTC. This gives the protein CASSKPSGPARYNEQFF.

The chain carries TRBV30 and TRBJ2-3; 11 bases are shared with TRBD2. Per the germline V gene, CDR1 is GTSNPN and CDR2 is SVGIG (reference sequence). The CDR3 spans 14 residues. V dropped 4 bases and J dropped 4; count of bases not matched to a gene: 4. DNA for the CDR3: TGTGCCTGGATGACTAGCGGGACCTCAGATACGCAGTATTTT. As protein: CAWMTSGTSDTQYF.